This TCR beta chain was observed in a study of monozygotic twins with inflammatory bowel disease. Study-level results: No detectable difference in repertoire similarity separated concordant from discordant twins, possibly as a result of limited power. Distinction of different T cell subtypes was not possible. Other individuals had fewer clonotypes in common with IBD patients than with healthy twins, especially with disease activity.

A 2.5 ml blood sample was drawn per donor. Remarks on this clonotype: Its specificity is not known.

Each CDR3 protein gets one entry in TCRdb, which reprocessed the 5' RACE reads and gives no DNA. The sample has 93,000 or so distinct CDR3 sequences; the top ten hold under 2.5%. Sequencing was done on a sample of blood. The receptor was isolated from a human donor with ulcerative colitis or Crohn's disease, or a healthy co-twin of an affected twin (not recorded which).

The CDR3 is CATSRERVGELFF. V is TRBV15 and J is TRBJ2-2. CDR3 length equals 13 residues. From germline, CDR1 is LNHNV and CDR2 YYDKDF (reference sequence).